Listed below are T cell receptor beta chains from one sample, sequenced in a study of control samples from healthy donors and cancer patients. TCRdb's copy holds only in-frame clones and misses some; the assay was immunoSEQ multiplex PCR. The sample shows roughly 130,000 clones, about 95% of them seen only once. The specimen sequenced was PBMCs. The receptors shown here come from a man between 60 and 75 years old with colorectal cancer. The CDR3 runs from the conserved cysteine through the conserved F or W. The order of the fields is V gene, D gene, clone size, J gene, CDR3 DNA, CDR3 protein. The D gene is left open where the match is weak. Where a row states a size, it is once, few, many or the class of an expanded clone; other rows omit it.

TRBV10-3,.,once,TRBJ1-1,TGTGCCATCAGTGTCGGGGAACTGTCGAACACTGAAGCTTTCTTT,CAISVGELSNTEAFF
TRBV19,.,.,TRBJ2-2,TGTGCCAGTAGTACACAGATAAACACCGGGGAGCTGTTTTTT,CASSTQINTGELFF
TRBV4-1,.,.,TRBJ1-1,TGCGCCAGCAGCCTCCCCAGAGTGAGGGTGGGAAGCAACACTGAAGCTTTCTTT,CASSLPRVRVGSNTEAFF
TRBV29-1,TRBD1,.,TRBJ1-2,TGCAGCGTTGAAGGACAGGGGGCACGGGGCTACACCTTC,CSVEGQGARGYTF
TRBV10-2,TRBD1,.,TRBJ1-1,TGCGCCAGCAGGACAGGGGAGGACACTGAAGCTTTCTTT,CASRTGEDTEAFF
TRBV27,TRBD1,few,TRBJ1-5,TGTGCCAGCAGTTTATCTTCGACAGGGGCAGGACAGCCCCAGCATTTT,CASSLSSTGAGQPQHF
TRBV29-1,TRBD1,.,TRBJ2-1,TGCAGCGTTGAGGGGACAGGGGACTACAATGAGCAGTTCTTC,CSVEGTGDYNEQFF
TRBV4-2,.,.,TRBJ1-3,TGTGCCAGCAGCCAAGAGGGGGGAGGGGCCAACTCTGGAAACACCATATATTTT,CASSQEGGGANSGNTIYF
TRBV6-4,.,.,TRBJ1-1,TGTGCCAGCAGGCTTCGGGGGGGGAGCACTGAAGCTTTCTTT,CASRLRGGSTEAFF
TRBV5-4,TRBD1,once,TRBJ2-5,TGTGCCAGCAGCACGGGACAGGTGCAAGAGACCCAGTACTTC,CASSTGQVQETQYF
TRBV7-9,.,few,TRBJ1-2,TGTGCCAGCAGCTTACAGGGAGCTACTAACTATGGCTACACCTTC,CASSLQGATNYGYTF
TRBV12-3/TRBV12-4,.,once,TRBJ1-2,TGTGCCAGCAGTTTAGTGGCTAACTATGGCTACACCTTC,CASSLVANYGYTF
TRBV9,TRBD2,.,TRBJ2-1,TGTGCCAGCAGCGTAGACACTAGCGGGGGGCCCCCCTACAATGAGCAGTTCTTC,CASSVDTSGGPPYNEQFF
TRBV23-1,TRBD2,.,TRBJ2-3,TGCGCCAGCGGGGCGGGGGGAAAAGATGGCACAGATACGCAGTATTTT,CASGAGGKDGTDTQYF
TRBV19,.,.,TRBJ1-5,TGTGCCAGTAGTGAGGGCCTGGACAGACGCAATCAGCCCCAGCATTTT,CASSEGLDRRNQPQHF
TRBV5-6,.,.,TRBJ2-3,TGTGCCAGCAGCTTGGGAGGTGGAGGAGGGACAGATACGCAGTATTTT,CASSLGGGGGTDTQYF
TRBV3-1/TRBV3-2,.,.,TRBJ1-4,TGTGCCAGCAGCCAAGACGGTGGCAGGGAAGCAACTAATGAAAAACTGTTTTTT,CASSQDGGREATNEKLFF
TRBV19,.,.,TRBJ2-3,TGTGCCAGTAGTCATCCCCGATCCCTTTACTCCTCAGATACGCAGTATTTT,CASSHPRSLYSSDTQYF
TRBV5-1,TRBD1,.,TRBJ2-5,TGCGCCAGCAGCTTGACAGGGGGCGGGGAGACCCAGTACTTC,CASSLTGGGETQYF
TRBV4-3,.,.,TRBJ1-4,TGCGCCAGCAGCCAAGATTACAGCAGGGGCTATGAAAAACTGTTTTTT,CASSQDYSRGYEKLFF
TRBV6-1,.,.,TRBJ2-7,TGTGCCAGCAGTGAATATTGGATCGGGACACCAGAAGCCTACGAGCAGTACTTC,CASSEYWIGTPEAYEQYF
TRBV6-6,.,.,TRBJ2-7,TGTGCCAGCAGTTACTCGCAGGGCTCCTACGAGCAGTACTTC,CASSYSQGSYEQYF